The T cell receptor (beta chain) under discussion was sequenced for a study of control samples from healthy donors and cancer patients. Clones were read by immunoSEQ multiplex PCR, and TCRdb kept only the in-frame ones, dropping some. The table has 150,000 or so clones, roughly 90% seen once. Looked up from germline, CDR1 is SNHLY and CDR2 is FYNNEI. V shed 8 bases, J shed 0 bases, and the junction held 2 bases outside the gene matches. The CDR3 is 14 amino acids. This TCR derives from a man between 18 and 29 years old in good health. V is TRBV2 and J is TRBJ2-1; 9 bases match TRBD1. Input material: blood. The CDR3 reads CASAGQGSYNEQFF. The CDR3, as DNA: TGTGCCAGCGCGGGACAGGGCTCCTACAATGAGCAGTTCTTC.